The T cell receptor (beta chain) under discussion was sequenced for a study of T-cell memory formation after mild COVID-19 (dated by TCRdb to the early 2020s). Regarding the complete study: TCR sequence clusters from the two donors were found to be largely donor specific. In a couple of donors, T-cell clones that expanded and contracted after mild COVID-19 were tracked by sequencing TCRalpha and TCRbeta repertoires over time. Two young, previously healthy adult volunteers made up the cohort, one male and one female.

Ficoll-Paque density gradient centrifugation was the method used to isolate PBMCs. The sequencing machine was an Illumina NovaSeq 6000. TCRalpha and TCRbeta cDNA libraries were constructed by 5'RACE with constant-segment primers, with sample barcodes and unique molecular identifiers being introduced. RNA was extracted from every sample with Trizol reagent. Libraries were amplified in two PCR steps, with a second sample barcode and Illumina TruSeq adapters added in the second step. Libraries were sequenced on an Illumina NovaSeq with 2 x 150 bp paired-end reads. On the authors' methods: Demultiplexing of reads and collapsing into UMI-guided consensus sequences were performed with migec v1.2.7. Using mixcr v2.1.11, UMI consensuses were aligned to TRA and TRB V and J templates and then assembled into clonotypes. A clonotype was counted as expanded or contracted only when both edgeR and NoisET called the clonotype significant, with the noise models trained on biological replicates. For edgeR calls, a false discovery rate-adjusted p below 0.01 and a log2 fold-change threshold of 1 were applied. As an exploratory analysis of dynamics, PCA with hierarchical clustering was applied to max-normalized trajectories of the 1000 most abundant clonotypes. Separately sequenced CD4+ and CD8+ repertoires were used to assign a CD4 or CD8 phenotype to each responding clone. TCRdb reran the public reads through fastp at Q25 and MiXCR, keeping productive beta chains. A single entry per CDR3 protein holds the most common genes and DNA from its merged rows. What appears here as the V and J calls and clone size reflects TCRdb's work, not the paper's. The sample yields 550,000 to 700,000 distinct CDR3 sequences; approximately 15% were counted once. Roughly 8.2% of the sample belongs to the ten largest clones.

Points on this clonotype: The clone's antigen remains unknown. Base qualities are not recorded, but no much larger clone differs from it by a single base.

The CDR3 goes from the cysteine to the phenylalanine over 13 residues. The retained sequence is limited to the CDR3, 39 bases, with the frame set at the first base. The germline V gene specifies KGHDR as CDR1 and SFDVKD as CDR2. V is reduced by 5 bases and J by 3 bases, leaving a spacing of 7 bases between them. Overall study outcomes, separate from this receptor: From day 15 to 85, contracting clones showed balanced CD4/CD8 phenotypes, whereas a second wave of clones that expanded from day 15 to 37 leaned towards CD4+. SARS-CoV-2 specificity of the second-wave clones peaking on day 37 was not confirmed. Some responding clones were detected in pre-infection memory, suggesting pre-existing cross-reactive memory T cells joined the SARS-CoV-2 response. Contracting CD4+ clones appeared mostly in the CM and EM memory subsets, whereas CD8+ clones were enriched in EMRA. Only a couple of mild cases were covered by the study, and larger cohorts that include severe cases with pre-infection samples were considered necessary.

The TCR sequence derives from an adult woman who had mild COVID-19 (a few samples of this study predate the infection). The sample titles of this study are shuffled in the database, so cell type and time point are left out; the donor was told from shared clones. This receptor chain uses TRBV24-1 and TRBJ2-1, and TRBD2 may be the D gene, going by 5 matching bases. Sequenced input: PBMCs or a T cell subset sorted from them (not recorded which). The sequence in DNA is TGTGCCACCAGTGGGACTTACTACAATGAGCAGTTCTTC. It encodes CATSGTYYNEQFF.